The 9 T cell receptor beta chains reported below all come from one sample, sequenced in a study of follicular helper T cells after annual influenza vaccination. Documented time point: 2015-2016 season, 7 days after influenza vaccination. Generated by immunoSEQ multiplex PCR, the TCRdb table keeps only in-frame clones and is missing some. The sample holds around 7,000 clones, roughly four fifths seen once. The source material was CXCR5- memory CD4+ T cells sorted from blood, sampled 7 days after influenza vaccination. These receptors were taken from an adult who received the influenza vaccine.

The rearrangement uses TRBV7-8 and TRBJ1-1; 8 bases line up with TRBD1. The germline V gene encodes CDR1 SGHVS and CDR2 FQNEAQ. The CDR3 is 15 amino acids. V was clipped by 1 base and J by 5 bases; unmatched bases: 6. This chain's CDR3 is CASSLVDRAYTEAFF. For the CDR3, the DNA is TGTGCCAGCAGCTTAGTGGACAGGGCATATACTGAAGCTTTCTTT.

For this clone: Different DNA sequences within this sample yield the same CDR3. The chain couples TRBV6-7 to TRBJ2-2; 12 bases fit TRBD2. TRBV6-7 is sorted into the ORF group, with uncertain function. Trimming at V came to 7 bases and at J to 6 bases, leaving 6 bases not matched to a gene. This CDR3 has 15 amino acids. As DNA, the CDR3 is TGTGCCAGCATGCCTAGCGGGGGGGCCCCCGGGGAGCTGTTTTTT. This encodes CASMPSGGAPGELFF.

The V call is TRBV18, the J call TRBJ2-5; D gene ambiguous. Trimming took off 8 bases at V and 0 bases at J, with 7 bases between the two ends. CDR1 KGHSH and CDR2 LQKENI come from the germline V gene. The CDR3 loop spans 12 amino acids. Here the CDR3 reads CASHEYQETQYF. As DNA, the CDR3 is TGTGCCAGCCATGAGTACCAAGAGACCCAGTACTTC.

The chain couples TRBV5-6 to TRBJ2-5, with D hard to call. The CDR3 spans 12 residues. Per germline, CDR1 SGHDT and CDR2 YYEEEE. Trimming removed 4 bases at V and 4 bases at J, with 8 bases between. The CDR3 region has the DNA TGTGCCAGCAGCCGCACCTCAGAGACCCAGTACTTC. Residues: CASSRTSETQYF. Together with reference TRBV5-6 and TRBJ2-5, the CDR3 gives the full variable domain: DAGVTQSPTHLIKTRGQQVTLRCSPKSGHDTVSWYQQALGQGPQFIFQYYEEEERQRGNFPDRFSGHQFPNYSSELNVNALLLGDSALYLCASSRTSETQYFGPGTRLLVL.

The chain combines TRBV30 with TRBJ2-1; D ambiguous. From germline, CDR1 is GTSNPN and CDR2 SVGIG (reference sequence). The CDR3 covers 16 residues. V dropped 2 bases and J dropped 4 bases, with 18 bases sitting between them. CDR3 in amino acids: CAWSYPPVMPYNEQFF. The CDR3 coding sequence is TGTGCCTGGAGTTACCCCCCGGTGATGCCGTACAATGAGCAGTTCTTC.

The rearrangement joins TRBV27 to TRBJ2-3, with 9 bases aligning to TRBD2. V shed 7 bases, J shed 4 bases, and the junction held 9 bases outside the gene matches. The V gene's germline CDR1 is MNHEY and CDR2 SMNVEV (reference sequence). The CDR3 runs 15 residues. The CDR3, as DNA: TGTGCCAGCAACCCTCGCGGGGGGGGCCCAGATACGCAGTATTTT. This encodes CASNPRGGGPDTQYF.

V gene TRBV28 combines with J gene TRBJ2-6, with 10 bases matching TRBD1. The CDR3 extends over 18 amino acids. CDR1 and CDR2 (germline): MDHEN, SYDVKM. V was clipped by 6 bases and J by 1 base; unmatched bases: 9. CDR3 bases: TGTGCCAGCAGAGGACCGGGACAGGGGATGTCTGGGGCCAACGTCCTGACTTTC. It encodes CASRGPGQGMSGANVLTF.

V usage is TRBV2 and J usage is TRBJ2-2; the D is unclear. Germline values: CDR1 SNHLY, CDR2 FYNNEI. The CDR3 has 11 residues. The germline V and J ends were trimmed by 8 bases and 6 bases, with 7 bases remaining between them. CDR3 region: CASRRSGELFF. Written as DNA, the CDR3 is TGTGCCAGCCGAAGGTCCGGGGAGCTGTTTTTT. Variable domain in full (rest from reference TRBV2 and TRBJ2-2): EPEVTQTPSHQVTQMGQEVILRCVPISNHLYFYWYRQILGQKVEFLVSFYNNEISEKSEIFDDQFSVERPDGSNFTLKIRSTKLEDSAMYFCASRRSGELFFGEGSRLTVL.

The chain employs TRBV7-3 and TRBJ2-1, with 12 bases identical to TRBD2. The CDR3 is 15 amino acids. The trim removed 5 bases at V and 3 bases at J, leaving 2 bases unmatched. CDR1 is SGHTA, CDR2 FQGTGA, per germline. The CDR3 region is CASSPTSGGYNEQFF. CDR3 bases: TGTGCCAGCAGCCCGACTAGCGGGGGCTACAATGAGCAGTTCTTC. Drawing the rest from reference TRBV7-3 and TRBJ2-1, the complete variable domain is GAGVSQTPSNKVTEKGKYVELRCDPISGHTALYWYRQSLGQGPEFLIYFQGTGAADDSGLPNDRFFAVRPEGSVSTLKIQRTERGDSAVYLCASSPTSGGYNEQFFGPGTRLTVL.